What follows are 14 T cell receptor beta chains derived from one specimen sequenced in a study of early T cells in non-severe SARS-CoV-2 infection. MiXCR, run by TCRdb on the 5' RACE reads, gives a single entry per CDR3 protein. The table includes about 76,000 distinct CDR3 sequences, around 12% detected once. Sequenced input: whole blood. The receptors stem from an adult who was a healthcare worker with PCR-confirmed SARS-CoV-2 infection or an uninfected control (not recorded which).

Regarding this clonotype: The junction does not match germline at one end; this may be a read error. V is TRBV12-3 or TRBV12-4 and J is TRBJ1-1; D may be TRBD1 (5 bases). This CDR3 comprises 15 residues. In DNA form, the CDR3 reads TGTGCCAGCAGTTTCCGGGACGGGAGGAACACTGAAGTTTTCTTT. It yields the protein CASSFRDGRNTEVFF.

This clonotype showed up just a few times. The rearrangement links TRBV6-5 to TRBJ1-2, with D possibly matching TRBD1 (6 bases). The CDR3 has 14 residues. The V gene lost 2 bases and the J gene lost 6 bases, with 13 bases spanning the gap. Germline V lookup: CDR1 MNHEY, CDR2 SVGAGI. This CDR3 reads CASSYRGQSDGYTF. The CDR3 DNA follows: TGTGCCAGCAGTTACCGCGGACAGTCGGATGGCTACACCTTC.

This chain links TRBV6-5 with TRBJ1-1; TRBD1 matches 10 bases. CDR3 length equals 14 residues. From germline, CDR1 is MNHEY and CDR2 SVGAGI. Unmatched junction bases numbered 4, after V lost 4 bases and J lost 5 bases. CDR3 loop: CASSWDRGGTEAFF. CDR3 DNA sequence: TGTGCCAGCAGTTGGGACAGGGGAGGTACTGAAGCTTTCTTT.

The chain is built from TRBV27 and TRBJ1-1; D may be TRBD1 (6 bases). The CDR3 is 13 amino acids. The V and J ends lost 3 bases and 10 bases respectively, with 15 bases between them. Germline V gene lookup returns CDR1 MNHEY and CDR2 SMNVEV (reference sequence). CDR3 residues: CASSLLGGQPAFF. The CDR3 DNA follows: TGTGCCAGCAGTTTGTTGGGGGGACAACCAGCTTTCTTT.

As concerns this clonotype: The conserved closing phenylalanine or tryptophan is absent in this CDR3, likely reflecting a read error. The V and J genes are TRBV5-4 and TRBJ1-6; 8 nucleotides agree with TRBD1. The V segment lost 1 base and the J segment 9 bases; nucleotides outside the gene matches: 3. Germline values: CDR1 SGHNT, CDR2 YYREEE (reference sequence). CDR3 length equals 14 residues. This CDR3 reads CASSLQGASSPLHL. DNA of the CDR3: TGTGCCAGCAGCTTGCAGGGGGCAAGTTCACCCCTCCACTTA.

This clonotype occurred many times. The chain has TRBV25-1 and TRBJ2-1; 8 bases map to TRBD2. The CDR3 has 15 amino acids. V was pared by 3 bases and J by 2 bases, with 3 bases of the junction left unmatched. Per germline, CDR1 MGHDK and CDR2 SYGVNS. Here the CDR3 reads CASSEGSGAYNEQFF. The DNA of the CDR3 is TGTGCCAGCAGTGAGGGTAGCGGGGCCTACAATGAGCAGTTCTTC.

There are many counts of this clonotype. This chain connects TRBV27 to TRBJ1-4; tentative D call: TRBD1 (5 bases). CDR1 is MNHEY, CDR2 SMNVEV, per germline (reference sequence). The V and J ends lost 5 bases and 4 bases respectively, with 14 bases between them. The CDR3 loop spans 15 amino acids. Written as DNA, the CDR3 is TGTGCCAGCAGTCGGGGGGGTGGCTTTAATGAAAAACTGTTTTTT. Amino acids: CASSRGGGFNEKLFF.

The rearrangement uses TRBV18 and TRBJ2-1; 7 positions match TRBD2. Germline V CDR1 and CDR2: KGHSH, LQKENI. The CDR3 contains 15 residues. Trimming at V came to 3 bases and at J to 7 bases, leaving 9 bases not matched to a gene. The CDR3 nucleotides read TGTGCCAGCTCACCCCCTACCTGGGGGGGTAATGAGCAGTTCTTC. Amino acids: CASSPPTWGGNEQFF.

CDR3 amino acids: CASSLAGVHSPLHF. The CDR3 DNA follows: TGTGCCAGCAGTTTAGCAGGGGTTCATTCACCCCTCCACTTT. This chain joins TRBV27 and TRBJ1-6, with D perhaps matching TRBD1 (6 bases). The CDR3 is made up of 14 amino acids. V was shortened by 2 bases and J by 8 bases, with 10 bases between the two germline ends. CDR1 and CDR2 (germline): MNHEY, SMNVEV (reference sequence).

This clonotype was counted a few times. This chain links TRBV9 with TRBJ2-3; 13 bases agree with TRBD2. The CDR3 is 16 amino acids. CDR1 is SGDLS and CDR2 is YYNGEE in the germline V gene. With V trimmed by 3 bases and J by 0 bases, 1 base remained unmatched. The CDR3 spells CASSGLAGGSTDTQYF. Written as DNA, the CDR3 is TGTGCCAGCAGCGGACTAGCGGGGGGTAGCACAGATACGCAGTATTTT.

The sample holds a few counts of this clonotype. The chain is built from TRBV14 and TRBJ2-7; D gene uncertain. This CDR3 is built from 19 residues. Per the germline V gene, CDR1 is SGHDN and CDR2 is FVKESK. Trimming removed 4 bases at V and 0 bases at J, with 25 bases between. As DNA, the CDR3 is TGTGCCAGCAGCCGTATGTTGGGTGGACGGCAGGCCGGCTCCTACGAGCAGTACTTC. Encoded protein: CASSRMLGGRQAGSYEQYF.

This clonotype occurred once. The chain combines TRBV29-1 with TRBJ2-7; a weak D match, TRBD1 (5 bases). This CDR3 comprises 12 residues. Trimming took 4 bases from V and 3 from J, leaving 10 bases between them. Germline V lookup: CDR1 SQVTM, CDR2 ANQGSEA. CDR3 DNA sequence: TGCAGCGTTGTAAACAGGAACTACGAGCAGTACTTC. Its translation: CSVVNRNYEQYF.

This clonotype has a handful of counts. V gene TRBV28 combines with J gene TRBJ1-1; TRBD1 agrees at 8 bases. CDR3 length: 15 amino acids. Germline V gene sequence: CDR1 MDHEN, CDR2 SYDVKM. V lost 5 bases to trimming and J lost 4 bases; unmatched junction nucleotides: 9. The CDR3 loop reads CASSRPDRVGTEAFF. The CDR3 DNA sequence: TGTGCCAGCAGTAGGCCGGACAGGGTTGGCACTGAAGCTTTCTTT.

The table lists this clonotype with many counts. The chain uses TRBV28 and TRBJ2-4, with D hard to call. The CDR3 totals 16 residues. Trimming took 5 bases from V and 0 from J, leaving 14 bases between them. Looked up from germline, CDR1 is MDHEN and CDR2 is SYDVKM. The DNA of the CDR3 is TGTGCCAGCAGTCCCCCGACGAGCCTAGCCAAAAACATTCAGTACTTC. As protein: CASSPPTSLAKNIQYF.